The 13 T cell receptor beta chains listed next were all sequenced from one sample in a study of response to subunit inactivated influenza vaccine. In TCRdb, the RT-PCR reads were re-called with MiXCR into one record per CDR3 protein. The sample has a few hundred thousand distinct CDR3 sequences; 10% to 15% are singletons. The sequencing here drew on non-naive T cells sorted from PBMCs, taken 14 days before vaccination. The receptors shown here come from a man aged 50 to 60 who received an inactivated influenza vaccine.

This clonotype has ten or more counts. V and J are TRBV7-2 and TRBJ1-1, with D tentatively TRBD1 (5 bases). This CDR3 contains 13 residues. Germline V gives CDR1 SGHTA, CDR2 FQGNSA. Trimming took off 4 bases at V and 5 bases at J, with 11 bases between the two ends. The CDR3 sequence: CASSSGLWTEAFF. The DNA of the CDR3 is TGTGCCAGCAGCTCAGGGTTGTGGACTGAAGCTTTCTTT.

This clonotype was counted at least ten times. The chain links TRBV29-1 to TRBJ2-5, with a weak D call TRBD2 (6 bases). The CDR3 sequence is 15 residues long. Germline V gene data show CDR1 as SQVTM and CDR2 as ANQGSEA. The V end was cut by 3 bases, the J end by 2 bases, with 16 bases between. The CDR3 DNA reads as TGCAGCGTTGATGGGTTAGCGGAACCTCAAGAGACCCAGTACTTC. As protein: CSVDGLAEPQETQYF.

The J gene is TRBJ1-1, the V gene TRBV6-6; 7 bases are shared with TRBD1. V dropped 4 bases and J dropped 4; count of bases not matched to a gene: 0. The CDR3 spans 12 residues. CDR1 MNHNY and CDR2 SVGAGI come from the germline V gene (reference sequence). The CDR3 protein is CASSSGGTEAFF. The CDR3 DNA reads TGTGCCAGCAGTTCAGGGGGCACTGAAGCTTTCTTT.

The table lists this clonotype with a few counts. V gene TRBV7-6 combines with J gene TRBJ2-3; D is uncertain. This CDR3 region has 13 residues. Germline CDR1 SGHVS, CDR2 FNYEAQ. Trimming left V 6 bases short and J 4 bases short, with 11 bases between. The CDR3 DNA is TGTGCCAGCAGGCCTGAAGGGTCAGATACGCAGTATTTT. Translated: CASRPEGSDTQYF.

This clonotype has more than one count but fewer than ten. The J gene is TRBJ1-1, the V gene TRBV20-1; no clear D gene. Germline assignment: CDR1 DFQATT and CDR2 SNEGSKA (reference sequence). This CDR3 comprises 12 residues. The germline V and J ends were trimmed by 6 bases and 1 base, with 9 bases remaining between them. The CDR3 DNA sequence: TGCAGTGCCGCCCAAGAGAACACTGAAGCTTTCTTT. It translates to CSAAQENTEAFF.

This clonotype was observed a handful of times. The chain recombines TRBV6-2 or TRBV6-3 with TRBJ2-2; D is undetermined. Germline lookup yields CDR1 MNHEY and CDR2 SVGEGT. V was pared by 4 bases and J by 5 bases, with 11 bases between. The CDR3 length is 14 residues. The CDR3 sequence: CASSFSLVTGELFF. The CDR3 DNA is TGTGCCAGCAGTTTTTCCCTAGTGACCGGGGAGCTGTTTTTT.

This chain links TRBV20-1 with TRBJ2-3; TRBD2 matches 13 bases. Germline CDR1 and CDR2: DFQATT and SNEGSKA (reference sequence). The J segment lost 0 bases and the V segment lost 6 bases, leaving 6 bases of the junction unmatched. CDR3 length: 16 residues. This chain's CDR3 is CSAEAGLAGSTDTQYF. In nucleotides, the CDR3 is TGCAGTGCAGAGGCGGGACTAGCGGGGAGCACAGATACGCAGTATTTT.

This clonotype was detected only a few times. The chain couples TRBV9 to TRBJ2-5; 10 bases are shared with TRBD1. Losses at the gene ends were 2 bases for V and 5 bases for J; bases not matched to a gene: 6. The CDR3 is 15 amino acids. Germline V gene sequence: CDR1 SGDLS, CDR2 YYNGEE. In DNA, the CDR3 is TGTGCCAGCAGCGTGACAGGGGGCGATCGGGAGACCCAGTACTTC. This sequence encodes CASSVTGGDRETQYF.

The J gene is TRBJ2-3, the V gene TRBV11-2, with D unresolved. Germline V lookup: CDR1 SGHAT, CDR2 FQNNGV. This CDR3 is built from 15 residues. Deletions cut 2 bases from V and 2 bases from J, with 11 bases between. The CDR3 here is CASSLSGSPTDTQYF. CDR3 coding DNA: TGTGCCAGCAGCTTATCGGGCTCCCCCACAGATACGCAGTATTTT. The variable domain in full, with the rest retrieved from reference TRBV11-2 and TRBJ2-3, is EAGVAQSPRYKIIEKRQSVAFWCNPISGHATLYWYQQILGQGPKLLIQFQNNGVVDDSQLPKDRFSAERLKGVDSTLKIQPAKLEDSAVYLCASSLSGSPTDTQYFGPGTRLTVL.

V and J are TRBV5-1 and TRBJ1-1; possibly TRBD1 for D (5 bases). V lost 4 bases, J lost 1 base, and 23 bases lay in between. Germline V lookup: CDR1 SGHRS, CDR2 YFSETQ. The length of the CDR3 is 18 residues. CDR3 loop: CASSLGWRRGSGNTEAFF. The DNA for the CDR3 is TGCGCCAGCAGCCTGGGTTGGAGGAGGGGTAGCGGGAACACTGAAGCTTTCTTT.

This clonotype was counted ten times or more. V is TRBV20-1 and J is TRBJ2-6; TRBD1 or TRBD2 may be the D gene (5 bases each). The V end was cut by 0 bases, the J end by 5 bases, with 14 bases between. The CDR3 is 16 amino acids. The germline CDR1 and CDR2 sequences are DFQATT and SNEGSKA (reference sequence). CDR3 loop: CSARDKGPHRANVLTF. As DNA, the CDR3 is TGCAGTGCTAGAGACAAGGGACCGCATAGGGCCAACGTCCTGACTTTC.

The chain uses TRBV18 and TRBJ2-1, with D perhaps given as TRBD1 or TRBD2 (5 bases each). The V gene's germline CDR1 is KGHSH and CDR2 LQKENI. The CDR3 is 15 amino acids. The V end lost 2 bases, the J end lost 2 bases, and 10 bases lay between the germline ends. DNA of the CDR3: TGTGCCAGCTCACCAGAGGGGAGCCCCTACAATGAGCAGTTCTTC. The encoded protein is CASSPEGSPYNEQFF.

This clonotype was seen a handful of times. The gene calls are TRBV29-1 and TRBJ2-1; D may be TRBD2 (6 bases). V dropped 0 bases and J dropped 9 bases, with 9 bases sitting between them. This CDR3 region has 12 residues. Germline V lookup: CDR1 SQVTM, CDR2 ANQGSEA. DNA for the CDR3: TGCAGCGTTGAAGATCTCGGGAGTGAGCAGTTCTTC. Translated, it gives CSVEDLGSEQFF.